Sequencing of this T cell receptor (beta chain) was carried out in a study of T cell responses to AZD1222 COVID-19 vaccine. Study results and limitations: Repertoire samples came only from after the peak T cell response. Epitopes outside B.1.351 and B.1.1.7 mutated regions reportedly drew nearly half of spike TCRs. Just six AZD1222 recipients tested seropositive at baseline. Clonal diversity was possibly underestimated, and the donors were mostly white British, with more females.

Of note for this clone: Its cognate antigen is unknown.

Clones were sequenced by immunoSEQ multiplex PCR, and TCRdb holds only the in-frame ones, with some missing. The sample contains around 100,000 clones, about 85% of which appear only once. The sample was peripheral blood, taken 28 days after the second AZD1222 dose. The source is an adult who received the AZD1222 COVID-19 vaccine.

As DNA, the CDR3 is TGCAGTGCGGGACCGAACAATGAGCAGTTCTTC. Protein product: CSAGPNNEQFF. The chain is built from TRBV20-1 and TRBJ2-1; D may correspond to TRBD1 or TRBD2 (5 bases each). V lost 6 bases and J 5 bases, leaving 8 bases between the germline ends. The germline V gene encodes CDR1 DFQATT and CDR2 SNEGSKA (reference sequence). This CDR3 is built from 11 residues.